The 16 T cell receptor beta chains reported below all come from one sample, sequenced in a study of T cell changes during pregnancy in multiple sclerosis. Generated by immunoSEQ multiplex PCR, the TCRdb table keeps only in-frame clones and is missing some. In the table there are around 120,000 clones, approximately 91% of which are singletons. This specimen was peripheral blood, taken after pregnancy. Receptor source: a female donor with multiple sclerosis, enrolled in a pregnancy study.

The CDR3 coding sequence is TGCGCCAGCAGCTTGGGGACAGGGGGAATCAATCAGCCCCAGCATTTT. It encodes CASSLGTGGINQPQHF. The chain is built from TRBV5-1 and TRBJ1-5; 10 positions agree with TRBD1. Germline loops: CDR1 SGHRS, CDR2 YFSETQ. The CDR3 consists of 16 residues. The J segment lost 3 bases and the V segment lost 0 bases, leaving 3 bases of the junction unmatched.

The gene calls are TRBV7-6 and TRBJ2-2; 12 bases are shared with TRBD2. CDR1 and CDR2 (germline): SGHVS, FNYEAQ. V lost 6 bases and J lost 4; bases outside the gene matches: 15. The CDR3 is 19 residues long. The CDR3 region is CASSSTTSGGTRPTGELFF. CDR3 DNA sequence: TGTGCCAGCAGTTCGACGACTAGCGGGGGAACTCGGCCCACCGGGGAGCTGTTTTTT.

This chain uses TRBV2 with TRBJ2-7, with a weak D call TRBD1 (5 bases). The germline gives CDR1 SNHLY, CDR2 FYNNEI. Trimming removed 6 bases at V and 6 bases at J, with 12 bases between. The CDR3 consists of 12 residues. This CDR3 reads CASRNTGLEQYF. In nucleotides, the CDR3 is TGTGCCAGCAGAAATACAGGCCTCGAGCAGTACTTC.

The V gene is TRBV5-8, the J gene TRBJ1-6; D is possibly TRBD1 (5 bases). Germline loops: CDR1 SGHTS, CDR2 YDEGEE. Trimming stripped 3 bases from V and 0 bases from J, with 10 bases between. The CDR3 loop spans 16 amino acids. In DNA, the CDR3 is TGTGCCAGCAGCTCAGGGATAAACTCCTATAATTCACCCCTCCACTTT. It codes for CASSSGINSYNSPLHF.

The chain combines TRBV9 with TRBJ2-5, with 7 bases fitting TRBD2. Per germline, CDR1 SGDLS and CDR2 YYNGEE. Trimming cost V 2 bases and J 4 bases; bases outside gene matches: 11. The CDR3 is 16 amino acids. This CDR3 is CASSVKGGDSGETQYF. CDR3 DNA sequence: TGTGCCAGCAGCGTCAAGGGAGGGGACTCGGGAGAGACCCAGTACTTC.

The rearrangement links TRBV6-1 to TRBJ1-2, with D possibly being TRBD1 (5 bases). Germline CDR1 and CDR2: MNHNS and SASEGT. This CDR3 is 13 amino acids long. The V gene lost 6 bases and the J gene lost 6 bases, with 14 bases spanning the gap. The DNA for the CDR3 is TGTGCCAGCAGAACAGGCGTTCAGGATGGCTACACCTTC. This encodes CASRTGVQDGYTF.

This clone was recorded only once. The CDR3: CASSAEPYEQYF. The CDR3 DNA sequence: TGTGCCAGCAGTGCGGAGCCCTACGAGCAGTACTTC. The rearrangement joins TRBV2 to TRBJ2-7; D call uncertain. The CDR3 is made up of 12 amino acids. Trimming left V 4 bases short and J 2 bases short, with 6 bases between. Germline CDR1 SNHLY, CDR2 FYNNEI.

The chain carries TRBV9 and TRBJ1-4; D is ambiguous. Trimming pared 0 bases from V and 6 bases from J, leaving 9 bases between. The CDR3 runs to 14 residues. Germline-derived CDR1 and CDR2 are SGDLS and YYNGEE. The CDR3 protein is CASSVDSVDEKLFF. The CDR3 region has the DNA TGTGCCAGCAGCGTAGACAGTGTGGATGAAAAACTGTTTTTT.

The chain combines TRBV4-2 with TRBJ1-1; 9 bases are shared with TRBD1. The V gene's germline CDR1 is LGHNA and CDR2 YNFKEQ. Trimming at V came to 0 bases and at J to 4 bases, leaving 12 bases not matched to a gene. The length of the CDR3 is 18 residues. CDR3 DNA sequence: TGTGCCAGCAGCCAAGAAGGGACAGGGAGTAGTAAGGGCACTGAAGCTTTCTTT. This sequence encodes CASSQEGTGSSKGTEAFF.

The gene calls are TRBV2 and TRBJ1-2; no firm D call. CDR1 SNHLY and CDR2 FYNNEI come from the germline V gene. This CDR3 comprises 15 residues. Trimming removed 7 bases from V and 8 bases from J, with 23 bases in between. The DNA of the CDR3 is TGTGCCAGCAACGGCCTGGCCTGGGCCGGGAACGGCTACACCTTC. It is translated as CASNGLAWAGNGYTF.

The chain uses TRBV5-8 and TRBJ1-2; D not resolved. V lost 0 bases to trimming and J lost 8 bases, with 14 bases between them. The germline V gene has CDR1 SGHTS and CDR2 YDEGEE. The CDR3 loop spans 14 amino acids. In nucleotides, the CDR3 is TGTGCCAGCAGCTTGGATGGAGGGTTTAAGGGCTACACCTTC. This gives the protein CASSLDGGFKGYTF.

V usage is TRBV9 and J usage is TRBJ1-1; D possibly corresponds to TRBD1 (5 bases). CDR1 and CDR2 (germline): SGDLS, YYNGEE. V lost 0 bases to trimming and J lost 7 bases, with 10 bases between them. This CDR3 spans 13 amino acids. CDR3 nucleotides: TGTGCCAGCAGCGTAGACAGGCAGGGTGAAGCTTTCTTT. It translates to CASSVDRQGEAFF.

V usage is TRBV5-1 and J usage is TRBJ2-2; D may be TRBD1 (5 bases). Germline V gene lookup returns CDR1 SGHRS and CDR2 YFSETQ. Trimming took off 4 bases at V and 5 bases at J, with 12 bases between the two ends. There are 14 residues in the CDR3. As DNA, the CDR3 is TGCGCCAGCAGCCCCAGGGTTGGGACCGGGGAGCTGTTTTTT. It specifies CASSPRVGTGELFF. Full variable domain (remainder filled in from reference TRBV5-1 and TRBJ2-2): KAGVTQTPRYLIKTRGQQVTLSCSPISGHRSVSWYQQTPGQGLQFLFEYFSETQRNKGNFPGRFSGRQFSNSRSEMNVSTLELGDSALYLCASSPRVGTGELFFGEGSRLTVL.

V gene TRBV11-1 combines with J gene TRBJ1-2; TRBD1 is a possible D gene (6 bases). Germline CDR1 SGHAT, CDR2 FQDESV (reference sequence). Trimming pared 5 bases from V and 2 bases from J, leaving 12 bases between. The CDR3 is 14 residues long. As DNA, the CDR3 is TGTGCCAGCAGCGTCCATACAGGGAACTATGGCTACACCTTC. Encoded protein: CASSVHTGNYGYTF.

With regard to this clone: One end of the junction varies from germline; a read error may be responsible. This chain joins TRBV2 and TRBJ2-7; D is undetermined. The CDR3 consists of 12 residues. Germline values: CDR1 SNHLY, CDR2 FYNNEI. The DNA of the CDR3 is TGTGCCAGCAGGGAAGGGCTCTACGAGCAGTACTTC. Residues: CASREGLYEQYF.

The rearrangement uses TRBV6-1 and TRBJ2-3; the match to TRBD2 covers 7 bases. The CDR3 consists of 14 residues. Trimming removed 7 bases from V and 0 bases from J; junction bases left unmatched: 4. Germline V gene data show CDR1 as MNHNS and CDR2 as SASEGT. The CDR3 DNA sequence: TGTGCCAGCACCGCGCGGGGGAGCACAGATACGCAGTATTTT. Translated: CASTARGSTDTQYF.